This T cell receptor (beta chain) was observed in a study of brain T cells in children with intractable seizures. General study results and limits: Pre-surgery blood may have been undersampled, hiding some clones.

Remarks on this clone: Its antigen is unknown.

Before surgery, patients took at least one anti-epileptic drug. The CDR3 extends over 11 amino acids. In germline, CDR1 is LNHDA, CDR2 SQIVND (reference sequence). Trimming removed 3 bases at V and 10 bases at J, with 7 bases between. Assay: immunoSEQ multiplex PCR; the TCRdb copy retains only in-frame clones and omits some. The sample consists of about 110,000 clones, 85% to 95% of them appearing once. The sample in question was peripheral blood, obtained at surgery. This receptor was taken from a boy under two years old with hemimegalencephaly and intractable seizures. The rearrangement uses TRBV19 and TRBJ2-1; no definite D call. The CDR3 loop is CASSMAREQFF. The CDR3 DNA reads as TGTGCCAGTAGTATGGCACGGGAGCAGTTCTTC.